The source of this T cell receptor beta chain is a study of STAT5B mutations in CD4+ large granular lymphocyte leukemia. Overall study findings and caveats: TRBV06-family usage was enriched in top patient clones (8/27) versus controls (2/35). Without putative leukemic clones, patient CD4-sorted repertoires remained more clonal than healthy CD4+ repertoires.

The method was immunoSEQ multiplex PCR; TCRdb's version includes in-frame clones alone and lacks a portion of them. The table records around 21,000 clones, roughly 79% of them present only once. Germline V lookup: CDR1 MDHEN, CDR2 SYDVKM. The germline V and J ends were trimmed by 4 bases and 3 bases, with 12 bases remaining between them. The CDR3 covers 14 residues. Comments on this clone: Its antigen is not known.

Buffy coats from healthy blood donors served as controls. The V and J genes are TRBV28 and TRBJ1-1; unclear D gene. This TCR came from a human donor in good health. Sequencing was done on a sample of CD4+ T cells from blood buffy coats. The CDR3 nucleotides read TGTGCCAGCAGTTCACCTGGGCCCGACACTGAAGCTTTCTTT. Translated: CASSSPGPDTEAFF.